The 18 T cell receptor beta chains below were found in one sample sequenced in a study of blood T cells in healthy people across ages. The use of a sample-barcoded 5' primer and a J-beta primer mix characterized a second PCR of about 6 to 11 cycles. TCRdb re-called the 5' RACE reads with MiXCR, one entry per CDR3 protein. Counted here are approximately 770,000 distinct CDR3 sequences, 58% occurring once; the ten biggest clones make up over 20%. The material sequenced was blood. All receptors derive from a young man in good health.

This clonotype was observed a handful of times. The chain is built from TRBV28 and TRBJ2-3; D is possibly TRBD1 (5 bases). Germline assignment: CDR1 MDHEN and CDR2 SYDVKM. V was trimmed by 8 bases and J by 2 bases, leaving 8 bases between them. The CDR3 runs to 12 residues. The CDR3 spells CASAGPTDTQYF. DNA for the CDR3: TGTGCCAGCGCAGGGCCCACAGATACGCAGTATTTT.

This clonotype was observed a few times. The chain employs TRBV7-7 and TRBJ2-5; D is unclear. The V gene lost 1 base and the J gene lost 4 bases, with 13 bases spanning the gap. Germline V gene sequence: CDR1 SSHAT, CDR2 FNYEAQ (reference sequence). The length of the CDR3 is 15 residues. The CDR3 sequence is CASSLDPSPGETQYF. The CDR3 nucleotides read TGTGCCAGCAGCTTAGATCCGTCCCCCGGAGAGACCCAGTACTTC.

This rearrangement joins TRBV4-3 to TRBJ2-4; TRBD1 matches 10 bases. The end of the DNA is better explained by TRBJ2-7, so the J call may be wrong. This CDR3 contains 17 residues. From germline, CDR1 is LGHNA and CDR2 YSLEER. This chain's CDR3 is CASSQDYRTGGPDEQYF. The CDR3 nucleotides read TGCGCCAGCAGCCAAGATTATAGGACAGGGGGGCCGGACGAGCAGTACTTC.

V and J are TRBV5-8 and TRBJ2-1; 7 bases align to TRBD1. Per the germline V gene, CDR1 is SGHTS and CDR2 is YDEGEE. This CDR3 has 11 amino acids. V shed 4 bases and J 13 bases; nucleotides not matched to a gene: 5. In DNA, the CDR3 is TGTGCCAGCAGCCGACAGGGTCATCAGTTCTTC. It is translated as CASSRQGHQFF.

This chain links TRBV6-5 with TRBJ2-5, with 11 bases that match TRBD2. Germline-derived CDR1 and CDR2 are MNHEY and SVGAGI. J was trimmed by 4 bases and V by 3 bases; bases with no gene match: 7. This CDR3 is 16 amino acids long. The CDR3 nucleotides read TGTGCCAGCAGTTATAGCGGGGGGGCCTCAGGAGAGACCCAGTACTTC. It specifies CASSYSGGASGETQYF.

The chain joins TRBV12-3 or TRBV12-4 to TRBJ1-2, with a tentative D call TRBD1 (5 bases). V gave up 5 bases and J gave up 3 bases, with 13 bases separating them. There are 14 residues in the CDR3. The CDR3 sequence is CASSPLGGDYGYTF. The CDR3 nucleotides are TGTGCCAGCAGTCCCCTCGGAGGGGACTATGGCTACACCTTC.

This clonotype was picked up a small number of times. The V gene is TRBV20-1, the J gene TRBJ2-7, with 7 bases fitting TRBD2. J was trimmed by 7 bases and V by 1 base; bases with no gene match: 10. Germline values: CDR1 DFQATT, CDR2 SNEGSKA (reference sequence). The CDR3 sequence is 14 residues long. The CDR3 here is CSARAGGVLREQYF. CDR3 nucleotide sequence: TGCAGTGCTAGAGCGGGGGGAGTTTTGAGAGAGCAGTACTTC.

This chain joins TRBV21-1 and TRBJ2-1; TRBD2 is the table's D call, not checked against the DNA. TRBV21-1 corresponds to a pseudogene. CDR3 length: 19 residues. CDR3 bases: TGTGCCAGCAGCGAAAAACTAGCGGGAGAGGATTGGGGTTACAAGGAGCAGTTCTTC. Translation gives CASSEKLAGEDWGYKEQFF.

The rearrangement links TRBV7-9 to TRBJ2-7, with a possible D match to TRBD1 (6 bases). The CDR3 runs 15 residues. V was pared by 2 bases and J by 3 bases, with 14 bases between. Germline V gives CDR1 SEHNR, CDR2 FQNEAQ (reference sequence). DNA for the CDR3: TGTGCCAGCAGCTTATTACAGGGACCAGACTACGAGCAGTACTTC. Amino acids: CASSLLQGPDYEQYF.

The chain couples TRBV2 to TRBJ2-4; D gene ambiguous. The CDR3 is 16 amino acids. The ends were cut back, 2 bases at V and 1 base at J, with 12 bases in the middle. Looked up from germline, CDR1 is SNHLY and CDR2 is FYNNEI. The CDR3 is CASSERWNLAKNIQYF. The CDR3 coding sequence is TGTGCCAGCAGTGAAAGGTGGAACCTCGCCAAAAACATTCAGTACTTC.

This CDR3 is CASSWTGTGRETQYF. The DNA for the CDR3 is TGTGCCAGCAGCTGGACCGGGACAGGGAGGGAGACCCAGTACTTC. This sequence joins TRBV7-2 and TRBJ2-7; 9 bases match TRBD1. The J call is doubtful: the DNA matches TRBJ2-5 better. The V gene's germline CDR1 is SGHTA and CDR2 FQGNSA. The CDR3 loop spans 15 amino acids.

This clonotype appeared many times. The J gene is TRBJ1-5, the V gene TRBV6-2 or TRBV6-3; TRBD1 might be the D (5 bases). Germline CDR1 and CDR2: MNHEY and SVGEGT. Between the trimmed V and J ends, which lost 11 bases and 5 bases, there was a span of 19 bases. The CDR3 sequence is 14 residues long. CDR3 sequence reads: CASHYEGQYQPQHF. The CDR3 DNA follows: TGTGCCTCCCACTATGAGGGGCAGTATCAGCCCCAGCATTTT.

This chain uses TRBV25-1 with TRBJ1-2, with a possible D match to TRBD1 (5 bases). Germline CDR1 and CDR2: MGHDK and SYGVNS. Trimming shortened V by 2 bases and J by 5 bases, and 12 bases separated the two germline ends. This CDR3 has 14 residues. The CDR3 region has the DNA TGTGCCAGCAGTGAAGCAGGGCAGGCGTATGGCTACACCTTC. This translates into CASSEAGQAYGYTF.

This chain joins TRBV12-3 or TRBV12-4 and TRBJ2-1; TRBD2 matches at 7 bases. With 5 bases clipped from V and 13 bases from J, the junction kept 14 bases outside the gene matches. There are 14 residues in the CDR3. CDR3 amino acids: CASSPPREVLSQFF. The CDR3 DNA reads TGTGCCAGCAGTCCCCCACGGGAGGTATTGTCCCAGTTCTTC.

The V and J genes are TRBV12-5 and TRBJ2-1; no definite D call. Germline V gene sequence: CDR1 LGHNT, CDR2 FRNRAP. The length of the CDR3 is 14 residues. V lost 9 bases and J 5 bases, leaving 17 bases between the germline ends. The CDR3 DNA reads TGTGCTAGCTGCCCAGGTGGGGTCCACAATGAGCAGTTCTTC. The encoded protein is CASCPGGVHNEQFF.

This chain uses TRBV29-1 with TRBJ2-7; 9 positions agree with TRBD1. The germline V gene encodes CDR1 SQVTM and CDR2 ANQGSEA. V lost 6 bases, J lost 2 bases, and 11 bases stayed unmatched. This CDR3 region has 15 residues. The DNA for the CDR3 is TGCAGCGTAAAGGCCCGGGACAGGGCCCCCTACGAGCAGTACTTC. Protein sequence: CSVKARDRAPYEQYF.

CDR3 protein: CASSLRAPAADTQYF. The CDR3 nucleotides are TGTGCCAGCAGTCTGAGAGCCCCGGCGGCGGATACGCAGTATTTT. The genes are TRBV27 and TRBJ2-3; D remains unclear. Per germline, CDR1 MNHEY and CDR2 SMNVEV (reference sequence). This CDR3 spans 15 amino acids. The ends were cut back, 5 bases at V and 6 bases at J, with 18 bases in the middle.

This clonotype has a handful of counts. The gene calls are TRBV7-2 and TRBJ2-1, with D unclear. The CDR3 has 15 residues. Germline CDR1 SGHTA, CDR2 FQGNSA. Trimming took 6 bases from V and 12 from J, leaving 24 bases between them. The CDR3 is CASRDNRQPGHRQFF. CDR3 nucleotide sequence: TGTGCCAGCAGAGATAACCGACAACCGGGCCATAGGCAGTTCTTC.